This TCR beta chain was identified during a study of blood T cell repertoires in COVID-19. Profiled with immunoSEQ multiplex PCR; TCRdb holds only in-frame clones, not every one. The sample contains around 230,000 clones, just over 85% of which appear only once. Germline assignment: CDR1 KGHSH and CDR2 LQKENI. V trimming: 0 bases; J trimming: 6 bases; junction bases outside the gene matches: 11. The CDR3 extends over 17 amino acids. In its sample, this clone was seen a few times. Participants were aged about 18 to 100 years, lived in around 22 US areas, and enrolled virtually. The chain joins TRBV18 to TRBJ2-4, with 7 bases matching TRBD1. The sample comprised PBMCs or T cells enriched from blood (not recorded which). The TCR originated in a woman aged 40 to 49 with acute COVID-19. CDR3 coding DNA: TGTGCCAGCTCACCACCGAAGGGGGCGATTATTGGAAACATTCAGTACTTC. It codes for CASSPPKGAIIGNIQYF.